This TCR beta chain was retrieved from a study of regulatory T cells in long-lasting Graves disease. The CDR3 totals 15 residues. Germline CDR1 and CDR2: SGHNT and YYREEE (reference sequence). Assembly of TCR beta libraries relied on iRepertoire HTBI primers together with Arm-PCR of CDR3 regions. Original data processing: The samples included 60 to 65 TRBV and over 13 TRBJ segments. TCRdb reprocessed the multiplex PCR reads via MiXCR and lists one record per CDR3 protein. These V and J calls rely on TCRdb rather than the paper's analysis. The sample records approximately 400,000 distinct CDR3 sequences, roughly a quarter being singletons. Time point reported: persistent/refractory GD, antithyroid drugs over 5 years with positive TRAb. The authors made the TCR library using RNA they extracted from PBMCs. The study's findings and limits: Persistent patients shared more public clonotypes (about 2,900) than new patients (about 930).

About this clonotype itself: Its antigen is undetermined. The junction and the germline gene differ at one end; a read error may be behind it.

This clonotype originated in a female donor with Graves disease. The material was peripheral blood mononuclear cells (PBMCs), obtained when the disease was refractory, from a patient treated with antithyroid drugs. The gene calls are TRBV5-4 and TRBJ1-2, with D uncertain. The CDR3 loop is CASSLKISEGYGFTF. CDR3 nucleotide sequence: TGTGCCAGCAGCTTGAAGATCTCGGAGGGCTATGGCTTCACCTTC.